The rows below give T cell receptor beta chains drawn from one sample of a study of cytomegalovirus exposure and HLA in healthy donors. TCRdb's table, derived via immunoSEQ multiplex PCR, lists solely in-frame clones and lacks some. The sample lists some 110,000 clones, roughly a tenth occurring once. Material for sequencing was PBMCs. These receptors all stem from a man aged 25-45 years in good health and CMV-seronegative. The CDR3 runs from the conserved cysteine through the conserved F or W. D genes are given only for firm matches. Clone size is shown for a subset of rows, as once, few, many or a class of expanded clone.

>-|TRBD1|TRBV7-9|TRBJ1-1
CASSNRGINTEAFF
TGTGCCAGCAGCAACAGGGGAATAAACACTGAAGCTTTCTTT
>few|-|TRBV14|TRBJ1-3
CASNREYGNTIYF
TGTGCCAGCAACAGGGAATATGGAAACACCATATATTTT
>-|TRBD1|TRBV7-2|TRBJ2-3
CASSKTGLASTDTQYF
TGTGCCAGCAGCAAGACAGGGTTGGCTAGCACAGATACGCAGTATTTT
>-|TRBD1|TRBV4-2|TRBJ2-7
CASSGGISYEQYF
TGTGCCAGTTCAGGGGGTATTTCCTACGAGCAGTACTTC
>few|TRBD1|TRBV18|TRBJ2-6
CASSPTVGTGELSGANVLTF
TGTGCCAGCTCTCCCACAGTTGGGACAGGGGAGCTCTCTGGGGCCAACGTCCTGACTTTC
>few|TRBD2|TRBV5-6|TRBJ2-3
CASSLLRLAGYTDTQYF
TGTGCCAGCAGCTTACTCCGACTAGCGGGGTACACAGATACGCAGTATTTT
>-|-|TRBV9|TRBJ2-3
CASSPRTAPSTDTQYF
TGTGCCAGCAGCCCCCGGACAGCACCTAGCACAGATACGCAGTATTTT
>-|TRBD2|TRBV7-9|TRBJ2-3
CASSPTSGGGTDTQYF
TGTGCCAGCAGCCCGACTAGCGGGGGAGGAACAGATACGCAGTATTTT
>-|-|TRBV30|TRBJ1-6
CAWSPRGSSYNSPLHF
TGTGCCTGGAGTCCCCGGGGGAGCTCCTATAATTCACCCCTCCACTTT
>few|-|TRBV4-3|TRBJ1-1
CASSQDLGRGTEAFF
TGCGCCAGCAGCCAAGATCTGGGAAGGGGCACTGAAGCTTTCTTT
>few|TRBD1|TRBV4-3|TRBJ1-1
CASSPVSGQGANTEAFF
TGCGCCAGCAGCCCGGTAAGCGGACAGGGGGCGAACACTGAAGCTTTCTTT
>-|-|TRBV4-3|TRBJ2-3
CASSFNTDTQYF
TGCGCCAGCAGCTTCAACACAGATACGCAGTATTTT
>-|TRBD1|TRBV11-2|TRBJ1-1
CASSRSPGGTEAFF
TGTGCCAGCAGCCGATCCCCAGGGGGGACTGAAGCTTTCTTT
>few|TRBD1|TRBV5-1|TRBJ2-1
CASSPDRGQNEQFF
TGCGCCAGCAGTCCGGACAGGGGGCAGAATGAGCAGTTCTTC
>few|-|TRBV6-1|TRBJ1-5
CASSEGTSGNQPQHF
TGTGCCAGCAGTGAAGGGACATCTGGCAATCAGCCCCAGCATTTT
>-|TRBD1|TRBV29-1|TRBJ1-1
CSANGQGRGAEAFF
TGCAGCGCAAACGGACAGGGACGGGGCGCTGAAGCTTTCTTT
>-|-|TRBV7-9|TRBJ2-7
CASTLDTSSYEQYF
TGTGCCAGCACCTTGGACACCAGCTCCTACGAGCAGTACTTC
>few|TRBD1|TRBV30|TRBJ1-1
CAWSGGQAEAFF
TGTGCCTGGAGCGGGGGACAGGCTGAAGCTTTCTTT
>few|-|TRBV9|TRBJ2-7
CASSVDGMRGRNEQYF
TGTGCCAGCAGCGTAGACGGCATGCGGGGGCGGAACGAGCAGTACTTC
>-|TRBD1|TRBV6-5|TRBJ2-5
CASSYSGTGIQGTQYF
TGTGCCAGCAGTTACTCCGGGACAGGGATCCAAGGGACCCAGTACTTC
>few|TRBD1|TRBV6-5|TRBJ2-7
CASRPRDRGTEQYF
TGTGCCAGCAGGCCCAGGGACAGGGGGACCGAGCAGTACTTC
>few|-|TRBV11-2|TRBJ2-1
CASSLFRIEGGREQFF
TGTGCCAGCAGCTTATTCCGTATAGAGGGGGGGCGTGAGCAGTTCTTC
>-|TRBD1|TRBV7-9|TRBJ2-2
CASLGGETGELFF
TGTGCCAGCTTAGGGGGCGAGACCGGGGAGCTGTTTTTT
>-|TRBD2|TRBV7-8|TRBJ2-2
CASSLSSGDTGELFF
TGTGCCAGCAGCTTATCCAGCGGGGACACCGGGGAGCTGTTTTTT
>-|-|TRBV11-2|TRBJ1-1
CASSSGLGALNTEAFF
TGTGCCAGCAGCTCCGGGTTGGGGGCCCTGAACACTGAAGCTTTCTTT
>-|TRBD1|TRBV27|TRBJ2-7
CASSPRDRAGRNEQYF
TGTGCCAGCAGTCCCCGGGACAGGGCGGGCAGGAACGAGCAGTACTTC
>few|-|TRBV7-9|TRBJ2-7
CASSFFPTTLAYEQYF
TGTGCCAGCAGCTTTTTCCCGACTACACTAGCCTACGAGCAGTACTTC
>-|TRBD1|TRBV30|TRBJ1-5
CAWSETGGGQPQHF
TGTGCCTGGAGTGAGACAGGGGGCGGTCAGCCCCAGCATTTT
>-|TRBD1|TRBV7-8|TRBJ2-1
CASSLGTGGSYNEQFF
TGTGCCAGCAGCTTAGGCACAGGGGGGTCCTACAATGAGCAGTTCTTC
>few|-|TRBV19|TRBJ2-5
CASSTRTDPETQYF
TGTGCCAGTAGTACGCGGACAGACCCGGAGACCCAGTACTTC
>few|TRBD1|TRBV19|TRBJ2-1
CASSMSNRGHEQFF
TGTGCCAGTAGTATGAGTAACAGGGGACATGAGCAGTTCTTC
>few|TRBD2|TRBV11-2|TRBJ2-7
CASSLREGEAYEQYF
TGTGCCAGCAGCTTACGGGAGGGGGAGGCATACGAGCAGTACTTC
>-|TRBD2|TRBV4-3|TRBJ2-5
CASSRGLAGDRWETQYF
TGCGCCAGCAGCCGGGGACTAGCGGGGGACCGGTGGGAGACCCAGTACTTC
>-|TRBD1|TRBV4-3|TRBJ1-1
CASSQTGSGTEAFF
TGCGCCAGCAGCCAGACAGGGAGTGGCACTGAAGCTTTCTTT
>few|TRBD2|TRBV27|TRBJ2-7
CASSLSSGRAYEQYF
TGTGCCAGCAGTTTATCTAGCGGGAGGGCATACGAGCAGTACTTC
>-|TRBD2|TRBV5-4|TRBJ2-5
CASSLAAGGSRETQYF
TGTGCCAGCAGCTTGGCGGCGGGGGGGTCCCGAGAGACCCAGTACTTC
>few|-|TRBV5-1|TRBJ2-7
CASSLGPSGGNYEQYF
TGCGCCAGCAGCTTGGGGCCATCGGGCGGGAACTACGAGCAGTACTTC
>-|TRBD2|TRBV7-9|TRBJ2-7
CASSTRTSVFYEQYF
TGTGCCAGCAGCACGCGGACTAGTGTCTTCTACGAGCAGTACTTC
>-|TRBD1|TRBV9|TRBJ2-5
CASSVGDRGGETQYF
TGTGCCAGCAGCGTAGGGGACAGGGGTGGAGAGACCCAGTACTTC
>-|TRBD1|TRBV30|TRBJ1-5
CAWSVSWTGGISNQPQHF
TGTGCCTGGAGTGTGAGTTGGACAGGGGGGATTAGCAATCAGCCCCAGCATTTT
>few|-|TRBV19|TRBJ2-1
CATKGTRYPNEQFF
TGTGCCACAAAGGGGACACGCTACCCCAATGAGCAGTTCTTC
>-|TRBD2|TRBV5-1|TRBJ2-1
CASTEASGRDYSEQFF
TGCGCCAGCACAGAGGCTAGCGGGAGGGATTACAGTGAGCAGTTCTTC
>-|-|TRBV4-1|TRBJ2-7
CASSQRGRAGQDYEQYF
TGCGCCAGCAGCCAAAGGGGGAGAGCGGGACAAGACTACGAGCAGTACTTC
>-|TRBD2|TRBV27|TRBJ2-1
CASSPTSGGFYNEQFF
TGTGCCAGCAGTCCGACTAGCGGGGGTTTCTACAATGAGCAGTTCTTC
>few|-|TRBV2|TRBJ2-2
CASRGLPPGELFF
TGTGCCAGCAGGGGACTCCCGCCCGGGGAGCTGTTTTTT
>-|TRBD2|TRBV4-1|TRBJ2-7
CASSLGLAGGPSYEQYF
TGCGCCAGCAGCCTCGGACTAGCGGGGGGACCCTCCTACGAGCAGTACTTC
>-|-|TRBV5-6|TRBJ1-5
CASSILTQYSNQPQHF
TGTGCCAGCAGCATATTGACACAGTATAGCAATCAGCCCCAGCATTTT
>-|-|TRBV4-3|TRBJ2-3
CASSQSFSDTQYF
TGCGCCAGCAGCCAGTCTTTCTCAGATACGCAGTATTTT
>few|TRBD2|TRBV5-4|TRBJ2-7
CASSAERGGPYEQYF
TGTGCCAGCAGCGCGGAGCGGGGGGGCCCCTACGAGCAGTACTTC
>-|-|TRBV19|TRBJ2-1
CASSPPPGVPANEQFF
TGTGCCAGTAGTCCCCCCCCGGGAGTTCCGGCGAATGAGCAGTTCTTC
>few|TRBD1|TRBV18|TRBJ2-6
CASSPLQIQGSGGANVLTF
TGTGCCAGCTCACCACTCCAAATACAGGGGTCGGGCGGGGCCAACGTCCTGACTTTC